Sequencing of this T cell receptor beta chain was carried out in a study of beta chain features in type 1 diabetes. With V trimmed by 4 bases and J by 6 bases, 12 bases remained unmatched. From germline, CDR1 is ENHRY and CDR2 SYGVKD. The CDR3 sequence is 16 residues long. This clone was found a few times. All of the isolated RNA was reverse transcribed, so expressed TCRB transcripts were sequenced. Profiling relied on immunoSEQ multiplex PCR, and the TCRdb table lists in-frame clones only, not all of them. The sample yields hundreds of thousands of clones, around 28% seen once. Sequencing used naive CD4+ T cells from blood. This clonotype was obtained from a man aged 18 to 30 in good health. The chain carries TRBV10-3 and TRBJ2-7; the match to TRBD1 covers 10 bases. In DNA, the CDR3 is TGTGCCATCAGTGTGGCTTTGACAGGGGGCTTCGGCGAGCAGTACTTC. This codes for CAISVALTGGFGEQYF.